Given below is one TCR beta chain in context. This sample was taken from a study of technical replicates of blood from a handful of donors. The table came from immunoSEQ multiplex PCR; TCRdb's copy has only in-frame clones and leaves some out. The sample shows 80,000 to 100,000 clones, about 95% of them seen only once. The CDR3 is 13 residues long. Germline values: CDR1 SGHNT, CDR2 YENEEA. Trimming stripped 0 bases from V and 10 bases from J, with 10 bases between. This clonotype was sampled from a human donor in good health. The chain links TRBV11-3 to TRBJ2-1; tentative D call: TRBD1 (6 bases). Sequencing was done on a sample of T cells isolated from PBMCs. CDR3 sequence (DNA): TGTGCCAGCAGCTTAGATCACGGGACAGAGCAGTTCTTC. Translated, it gives CASSLDHGTEQFF.